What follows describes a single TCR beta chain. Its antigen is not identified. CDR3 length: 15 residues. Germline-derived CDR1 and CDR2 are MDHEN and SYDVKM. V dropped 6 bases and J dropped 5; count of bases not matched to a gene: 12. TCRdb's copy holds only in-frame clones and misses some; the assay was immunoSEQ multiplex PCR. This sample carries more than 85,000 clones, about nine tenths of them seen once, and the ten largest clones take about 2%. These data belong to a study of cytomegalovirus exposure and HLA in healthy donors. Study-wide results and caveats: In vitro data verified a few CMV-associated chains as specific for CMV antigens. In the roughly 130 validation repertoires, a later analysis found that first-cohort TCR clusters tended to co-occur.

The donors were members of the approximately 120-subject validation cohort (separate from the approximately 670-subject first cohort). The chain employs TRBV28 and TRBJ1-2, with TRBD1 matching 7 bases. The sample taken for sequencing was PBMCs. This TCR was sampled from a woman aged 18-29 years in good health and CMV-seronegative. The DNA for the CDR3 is TGTGCCAGCAGCCCCGGACAGGCTTTAACGTATGGCTACACCTTC. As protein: CASSPGQALTYGYTF.